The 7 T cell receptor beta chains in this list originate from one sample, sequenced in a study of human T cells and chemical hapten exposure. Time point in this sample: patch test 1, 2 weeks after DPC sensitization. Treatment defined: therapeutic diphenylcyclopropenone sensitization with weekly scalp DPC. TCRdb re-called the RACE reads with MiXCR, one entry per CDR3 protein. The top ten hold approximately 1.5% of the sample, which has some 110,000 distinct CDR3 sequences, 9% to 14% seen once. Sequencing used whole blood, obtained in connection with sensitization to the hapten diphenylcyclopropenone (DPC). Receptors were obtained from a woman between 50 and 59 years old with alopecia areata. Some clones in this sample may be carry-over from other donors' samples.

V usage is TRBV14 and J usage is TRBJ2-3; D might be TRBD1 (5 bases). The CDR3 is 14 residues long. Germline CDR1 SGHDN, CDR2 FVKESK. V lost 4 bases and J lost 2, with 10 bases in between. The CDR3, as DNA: TGTGCCAGCAGCCCTCGACAGTTCACAGATACGCAGTATTTT. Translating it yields CASSPRQFTDTQYF.

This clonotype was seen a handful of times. The CDR3 here is CASSLSGSNQPQHF. Written as DNA, the CDR3 is TGTGCCAGCAGTTTATCCGGTTCCAATCAGCCCCAGCATTTT. The chain employs TRBV27 and TRBJ1-5; D not resolved. Germline loops: CDR1 MNHEY, CDR2 SMNVEV (reference sequence). V gave up 0 bases and J gave up 3 bases, with 6 bases separating them. The CDR3 loop spans 14 amino acids.

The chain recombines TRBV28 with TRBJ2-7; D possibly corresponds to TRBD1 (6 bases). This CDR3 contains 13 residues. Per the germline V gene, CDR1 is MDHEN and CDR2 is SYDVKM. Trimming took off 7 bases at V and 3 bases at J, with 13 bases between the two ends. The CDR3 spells CASTSGASYEQYF. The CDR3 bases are TGTGCCAGCACCTCAGGGGCCAGCTACGAGCAGTACTTC.

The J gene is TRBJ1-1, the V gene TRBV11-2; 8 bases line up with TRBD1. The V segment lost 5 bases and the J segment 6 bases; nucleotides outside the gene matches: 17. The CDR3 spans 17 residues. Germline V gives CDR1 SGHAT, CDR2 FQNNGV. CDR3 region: CASSRNDRGQGRAEAFF. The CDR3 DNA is TGTGCCAGCAGCCGTAACGACAGAGGACAGGGCCGTGCTGAAGCTTTCTTT.

The CDR3 loop is CASSSKRGAGNGGEYF. CDR3 sequence (DNA): TGTGCCAGCAGCTCGAAGCGGGGGGCCGGAAATGGAGGGGAGTATTTT. V usage is TRBV5-4 and J usage is TRBJ2-3, with 9 bases aligning to TRBD2. V shed 3 bases, J shed 13 bases, and the junction held 18 bases outside the gene matches. Germline CDR1 is SGHNT and CDR2 is YYREEE (reference sequence). This CDR3 is built from 16 residues.

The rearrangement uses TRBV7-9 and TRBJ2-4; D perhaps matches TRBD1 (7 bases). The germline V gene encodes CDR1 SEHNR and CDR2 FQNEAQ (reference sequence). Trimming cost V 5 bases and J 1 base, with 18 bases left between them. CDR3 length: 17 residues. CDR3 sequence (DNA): TGTGCCAGCAGCGCGCCGCGGGGACAGAGCGCCAAAAACATTCAGTACTTC. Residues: CASSAPRGQSAKNIQYF.

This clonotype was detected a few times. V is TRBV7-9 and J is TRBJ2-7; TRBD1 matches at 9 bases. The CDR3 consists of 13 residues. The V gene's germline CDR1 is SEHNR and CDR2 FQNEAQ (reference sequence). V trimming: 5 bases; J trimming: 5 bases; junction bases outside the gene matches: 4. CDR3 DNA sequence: TGTGCCAGCAGCAGGGACAGGGTGGACGAGCAGTACTTC. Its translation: CASSRDRVDEQYF. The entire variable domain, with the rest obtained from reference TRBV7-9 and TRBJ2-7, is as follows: DTGVSQNPRHKITKRGQNVTFRCDPISEHNRLYWYRQTLGQGPEFLTYFQNEAQLEKSRLLSDRFSAERPKGSFSTLEIQRTEQGDSAMYLCASSRDRVDEQYFGPGTRLTVT.